This TCR beta chain was retrieved from a study of cytomegalovirus exposure and HLA in healthy donors. For this clone: The antigen is unknown.

Primers included in the PCR were 60 Vbeta and 13 Jbeta primers. Assay: immunoSEQ multiplex PCR; the TCRdb copy retains only in-frame clones and omits some. Listed are 150,000 to 250,000 clones; about 0.74% falls within the top ten. Overall study results and limits: Cytomegalovirus-associated TCR beta chains were listed, numbering 150 to 200.

V lost 3 bases, J lost 6 bases, and 7 bases stayed unmatched. CDR3 size: 15 residues. Looked up from germline, CDR1 is SGHNT and CDR2 is YENEEA. The sequencing sample was made of PBMCs. This sequence joins TRBV11-3 and TRBJ2-2; 7 bases are a match to TRBD1. The sequence was collected from a boy between 5 and 17 years old in good health and CMV-seronegative. CDR3 DNA: TGTGCCAGCAGCTTTGTCCAGGGGGTCCCCGGGGAGCTGTTTTTT. Its protein is CASSFVQGVPGELFF.